This TCR beta chain was sequenced during a study of T cells in Graves' hyperthyroidism and ophthalmopathy. Points from the study as a whole: Before onset, by a median of around 6.4 months, the model predicted ophthalmopathy. Most thyroid clonotypes that were expanded above 0.001 also turned up in blood.

The investigators amplified TCR beta CDR3 regions from RNA transcripts. HTBI primers were the set used in a first-round RT-PCR of the TCR CDR3. TCRdb used MiXCR to reprocess the multiplex PCR reads, holding one entry per CDR3 protein. The sample holds about half a million distinct CDR3 sequences; about 20% are singletons and the top ten take 47%. Thyroid ultrasound, orbital computed tomography, clinical symptoms, and serum thyroxine and TRAb underpinned diagnoses. Fresh peripheral blood, 8 to 10 ml of it, supplied the PBMCs. In regard to this clonotype: Its antigen is unidentified.

Sequencing was done on a sample of blood. This clonotype was sampled from a man aged 40-50 years with Graves' ophthalmopathy.

The CDR3 spells CASSKTGYSPLHF. The CDR3 DNA reads as TGTGCCAGCAGCAAAACAGGGTATTCACCCCTCCACTTT. The chain carries TRBV12-3 or TRBV12-4 and TRBJ1-6, with D possibly being TRBD1 (6 bases). V lost 6 bases and J 8 bases, leaving 11 bases between the germline ends. This CDR3 region has 13 residues.